These 27 T cell receptor beta chains originate from one sample sequenced in a study of shared clonotypes between healthy human individuals. Method: immunoSEQ multiplex PCR; TCRdb's copy keeps in-frame clones and lacks some. The sample includes hundreds of thousands of clones, nearly 95% of them seen just once. Naive CD8 populations comprised CD45RO-negative cells positively selected for CCR7, excluding terminally differentiated effector memory CD45RA+ cells. The sequencing sample was made of naive CD8+ T cells sorted from blood. The receptor source for this set is a man aged 25 to 40 in good health.

The V call is TRBV7-9, the J call TRBJ2-7; D perhaps matches TRBD2 (5 bases). V was shortened by 3 bases and J by 7 bases, with 13 bases between the two germline ends. This CDR3 has 13 amino acids. Germline CDR1 is SEHNR and CDR2 is FQNEAQ (reference sequence). CDR3 region: CASSFSSGGEQYF. DNA of the CDR3: TGTGCCAGCAGCTTCTCGTCGGGCGGGGAGCAGTACTTC.

CDR3 DNA sequence: TGTGCCAGCAGCTTATACGGCAGTAACAATGAGCAGTTCTTC. It specifies CASSLYGSNNEQFF. The chain recombines TRBV7-2 with TRBJ2-1; D unclear. Germline V CDR1 and CDR2: SGHTA, FQGNSA. This CDR3 contains 14 residues. Trimming took 2 bases from V and 5 from J, leaving 10 bases between them.

This clone was seen once. The chain combines TRBV30 with TRBJ2-2; D is unclear. Germline lookup yields CDR1 GTSNPN and CDR2 SVGIG (reference sequence). This CDR3 has 13 amino acids. V was shortened by 0 bases and J by 5 bases, with 7 bases between the two germline ends. CDR3 sequence: CAWSVTMTGELFF. CDR3 in DNA: TGTGCCTGGAGTGTAACTATGACCGGGGAGCTGTTTTTT.

CDR3 amino acids: CASILGGKTEVGTDTQYF. In nucleotides, the CDR3 is TGTGCCAGCATACTGGGGGGAAAAACGGAGGTGGGCACAGATACGCAGTATTTT. The rearrangement links TRBV28 to TRBJ2-3; a possible D gene is TRBD2 (6 bases). The CDR3 contains 18 residues. Germline V gene sequence: CDR1 MDHEN, CDR2 SYDVKM. With 7 bases removed from V and 1 base from J, the gap between germline ends came to 24 bases. Supplemented by reference TRBV28 and TRBJ2-3, the full variable domain reads DVKVTQSSRYLVKRTGEKVFLECVQDMDHENMFWYRQDPGLGLRLIYFSYDVKMKEKGDIPEGYSVSREKKERFSLILESASTNQTSMYLCASILGGKTEVGTDTQYFGPGTRLTVL.

CDR3 residues: CASSLVSSGRPFGGEQFF. CDR3 nucleotide sequence: TGTGCCAGCAGTTTAGTATCTAGCGGGAGGCCGTTCGGGGGTGAGCAGTTCTTC. J is TRBJ2-1 and V is TRBV27; the match to TRBD2 covers 11 bases. V gave up 2 bases and J gave up 9 bases; unmatched junction bases: 15. This CDR3 region has 18 residues. Germline CDR1 and CDR2: MNHEY and SMNVEV (reference sequence).

The chain has TRBV20-1 and TRBJ2-1; no definite D call. Trimming removed 4 bases from V and 8 bases from J, with 0 bases in between. CDR1 is DFQATT, CDR2 SNEGSKA, per germline (reference sequence). CDR3 length equals 8 residues. The CDR3 DNA follows: TGCAGTGCTAATGAGCAGTTCTTC. Protein product: CSANEQFF.

This chain uses TRBV27 with TRBJ2-7, with a tentative D call TRBD1 (7 bases). The ends were cut back, 5 bases at V and 3 bases at J, with 20 bases in the middle. Germline CDR1 and CDR2: MNHEY and SMNVEV (reference sequence). The CDR3 extends over 16 amino acids. CDR3 protein: CASSPETGWGVYEQYF. The CDR3 DNA follows: TGTGCCAGCAGTCCCGAGACAGGGTGGGGGGTCTACGAGCAGTACTTC.

The chain couples TRBV30 to TRBJ2-7, with D hard to call. Germline loops: CDR1 GTSNPN, CDR2 SVGIG (reference sequence). V lost 1 base and J 0 bases, leaving 7 bases between the germline ends. The CDR3 has 13 amino acids. The CDR3 spells CAWSAGHSYEQYF. DNA of the CDR3: TGTGCCTGGAGTGCGGGCCACTCCTACGAGCAGTACTTC.

This clone is a singleton in its sample. Other DNA sequences in this specimen translate into the identical CDR3. This chain connects TRBV5-4 to TRBJ1-1; possible D gene TRBD1, 5 bases. CDR1 SGHNT and CDR2 YYREEE come from the germline V gene (reference sequence). The ends were cut back, 3 bases at V and 5 bases at J, with 8 bases in the middle. The CDR3 contains 12 residues. The CDR3 sequence is CASSWGGTEAFF. The CDR3 bases are TGTGCCAGCAGCTGGGGGGGTACTGAAGCTTTCTTT.

The chain is built from TRBV10-1 and TRBJ2-1, with D possibly TRBD2 on 6 matching bases. The V gene's germline CDR1 is WNHNN and CDR2 SYGVQD (reference sequence). The CDR3 extends over 15 amino acids. V lost 3 bases and J lost 5, with 14 bases in between. The DNA of the CDR3 is TGCGCCAGCAGTGATATCGGCGGGGCGAACAATGAGCAGTTCTTC. Amino acid sequence: CASSDIGGANNEQFF.

This clone has just one count. The chain couples TRBV27 to TRBJ2-2; 9 bases are a match to TRBD2. CDR1 is MNHEY, CDR2 SMNVEV, per germline (reference sequence). After removal of 5 bases from V and 8 bases from J, the junction contained 9 bases not matched to a gene. This CDR3 region has 15 residues. In nucleotides, the CDR3 is TGTGCCAGCAGTGCTGTTGCGGGAGGGTCGGGGGAGCTGTTTTTT. Translated, it gives CASSAVAGGSGELFF.

The chain has TRBV14 and TRBJ1-1; the D gene is possibly TRBD1 (5 bases). This CDR3 contains 17 residues. Germline CDR1 reads SGHDN; CDR2 reads FVKESK. Trimming stripped 2 bases from V and 1 base from J, with 17 bases between. The CDR3 loop is CASSQQPGSMANTEAFF. The CDR3, as DNA: TGTGCCAGCAGCCAACAACCAGGGTCCATGGCGAACACTGAAGCTTTCTTT.

This clone was observed a single time. The chain combines TRBV7-6 with TRBJ2-7; 12 nucleotides agree with TRBD1. V shed 1 base, J shed 5 bases, and the junction held 6 bases outside the gene matches. The V gene's germline CDR1 is SGHVS and CDR2 FNYEAQ. The CDR3 spans 16 residues. This CDR3 reads CASSLGEGTGGHEQYF. The CDR3 region has the DNA TGTGCCAGCAGCTTAGGAGAAGGGACAGGGGGCCACGAGCAGTACTTC.

This clone was seen more than once but under ten times. The rearrangement links TRBV10-1 to TRBJ2-2; 8 nucleotides agree with TRBD2. Trimming at V came to 5 bases and at J to 4 bases, leaving 9 bases not matched to a gene. Germline values: CDR1 WNHNN, CDR2 SYGVQD (reference sequence). The CDR3 runs to 16 residues. The CDR3 sequence: CASSRKAGDPTGELFF. The CDR3 nucleotides read TGCGCCAGCAGTCGAAAAGCGGGAGACCCCACCGGGGAGCTGTTTTTT.

The CDR3 region is CASSPTPGGNEQFF. In DNA form, the CDR3 reads TGTGCCAGCAGCCCAACTCCGGGGGGCAATGAGCAGTTCTTC. The J gene is TRBJ2-1, the V gene TRBV7-9; 7 bases match TRBD2. V was pared by 5 bases and J by 6 bases, with 7 bases of the junction left unmatched. Germline CDR1 is SEHNR and CDR2 is FQNEAQ (reference sequence). CDR3 length: 14 residues.

The chain has TRBV4-3 and TRBJ2-1; D might be TRBD2 (5 bases). This CDR3 contains 13 residues. V lost 3 bases to trimming and J lost 9 bases, with 12 bases between them. Germline CDR1 LGHNA, CDR2 YSLEER. CDR3 sequence (DNA): TGCGCCAGCAGCCAGGTTAGCGCCGGTGAGCAGTTCTTC. Protein sequence: CASSQVSAGEQFF.

This clone was recorded once. Other nucleotide sequences in the sample specify the same CDR3. The chain employs TRBV5-1 and TRBJ2-2; D could derive from TRBD1 or TRBD2 (5 bases each). The germline V gene has CDR1 SGHRS and CDR2 YFSETQ. With 4 bases removed from V and 6 bases from J, the gap between germline ends came to 16 bases. The CDR3 is 15 residues long. For the CDR3, the DNA is TGCGCCAGCAGCCCTTCTATGGGACGGGCCGGGGAGCTGTTTTTT. As protein: CASSPSMGRAGELFF.

The chain carries TRBV5-1 and TRBJ2-6; D not resolved. The length of the CDR3 is 18 residues. V shed 0 bases and J shed 4 bases, with 17 bases lying between them. CDR1 and CDR2 from the germline V gene are SGHRS and YFSETQ. Here the CDR3 reads CASSLDSVRGYGANVLTF. The CDR3 nucleotides are TGCGCCAGCAGCTTGGATTCCGTTCGAGGTTACGGGGCCAACGTCCTGACTTTC.

This chain uses TRBV6-4 with TRBJ1-2; TRBD1 is a possible D gene (6 bases). There are 15 residues in the CDR3. The germline V gene encodes CDR1 MRHNA and CDR2 SNTAGT. Trimming left V 3 bases short and J 4 bases short, with 15 bases between. The CDR3, as DNA: TGTGCCAGCAGTGAATTCTCGGGGGCTTCCTATGGCTACACCTTC. This codes for CASSEFSGASYGYTF.

CDR3 residues: CASSSSDPTEQFF. The CDR3 DNA reads as TGTGCCAGCAGCTCCTCCGACCCGACTGAGCAGTTCTTC. J is TRBJ2-1 and V is TRBV11-3; no definite D call. V was trimmed by 4 bases and J by 9 bases, leaving 13 bases between them. The CDR3 is 13 residues long. The V gene's germline CDR1 is SGHNT and CDR2 YENEEA.

The chain is built from TRBV27 and TRBJ2-7; a possible D gene is TRBD2 (6 bases). Deletions cut 5 bases from V and 1 base from J, with 18 bases between. Germline V gene lookup returns CDR1 MNHEY and CDR2 SMNVEV (reference sequence). The CDR3 consists of 16 residues. CDR3 coding DNA: TGTGCCAGCAGTCCTCGCAGGAGGGTGGGGTCCTACGAGCAGTACTTC. This gives the protein CASSPRRRVGSYEQYF.

As for this clone: Other DNA sequences from this sample encode an identical CDR3 as well. The CDR3 here is CASSLTGSYNEQFF. CDR3 bases: TGTGCCAGCAGTTTGACAGGGTCCTACAATGAGCAGTTCTTC. The chain combines TRBV6-5 with TRBJ2-1; 7 bases map to TRBD1. Germline V gene lookup returns CDR1 MNHEY and CDR2 SVGAGI. After removal of 4 bases from V and 1 base from J, the junction contained 1 base not matched to a gene. The CDR3 consists of 14 residues.

The chain uses TRBV7-8 and TRBJ1-1; no reliable D call. Germline loops: CDR1 SGHVS, CDR2 FQNEAQ. Trimming cost V 5 bases and J 5 bases, with 15 bases left between them. The CDR3 sequence is 14 residues long. This CDR3 reads CASSPGLWATEAFF. The DNA for the CDR3 is TGTGCCAGCAGCCCAGGATTGTGGGCGACTGAAGCTTTCTTT. Together with reference TRBV7-8 and TRBJ1-1, the CDR3 gives the full variable domain: GAGVSQSPRYKVAKRGQDVALRCDPISGHVSLFWYQQALGQGPEFLTYFQNEAQLDKSGLPSDRFFAERPEGSVSTLKIQRTQQEDSAVYLCASSPGLWATEAFFGQGTRLTVV.

This sequence joins TRBV5-1 and TRBJ2-1; tentative D call: TRBD2 (6 bases). CDR3 length: 13 amino acids. V lost 3 bases and J lost 8, with 12 bases in between. CDR1 is SGHRS and CDR2 is YFSETQ in the germline V gene. As DNA, the CDR3 is TGCGCCAGCAGCTGGGAGCGGGCGGATGAGCAGTTCTTC. Residues: CASSWERADEQFF.

The rearrangement uses TRBV28 and TRBJ2-2; D remains unclear. This CDR3 is built from 12 residues. V was pared by 6 bases and J by 7 bases, with 9 bases between. Per the germline V gene, CDR1 is MDHEN and CDR2 is SYDVKM. CDR3 amino acids: CASSNPYGELFF. For the CDR3, the DNA is TGTGCCAGCAGCAACCCGTACGGGGAGCTGTTTTTT.

The chain links TRBV7-9 to TRBJ2-5, with 7 bases identical to TRBD1. The CDR3 is 16 residues long. V lost 5 bases and J lost 0; bases outside the gene matches: 9. The germline V gene has CDR1 SEHNR and CDR2 FQNEAQ (reference sequence). This chain's CDR3 is CASSQRDRPYQETQYF. The CDR3 DNA is TGTGCCAGCAGCCAAAGGGACAGACCGTACCAAGAGACCCAGTACTTC.

This clone was seen more than once but under ten times. The sample has other DNA sequences that encode this CDR3 too. The CDR3 here is CASSLGQSYEQYF. DNA for the CDR3: TGTGCCAGCAGTTTAGGACAGTCCTACGAGCAGTACTTC. The chain links TRBV28 to TRBJ2-7, with D tentatively TRBD1 (6 bases). Germline CDR1 is MDHEN and CDR2 is SYDVKM. The ends were cut back, 2 bases at V and 1 base at J, with 6 bases in the middle. This CDR3 is built from 13 residues.